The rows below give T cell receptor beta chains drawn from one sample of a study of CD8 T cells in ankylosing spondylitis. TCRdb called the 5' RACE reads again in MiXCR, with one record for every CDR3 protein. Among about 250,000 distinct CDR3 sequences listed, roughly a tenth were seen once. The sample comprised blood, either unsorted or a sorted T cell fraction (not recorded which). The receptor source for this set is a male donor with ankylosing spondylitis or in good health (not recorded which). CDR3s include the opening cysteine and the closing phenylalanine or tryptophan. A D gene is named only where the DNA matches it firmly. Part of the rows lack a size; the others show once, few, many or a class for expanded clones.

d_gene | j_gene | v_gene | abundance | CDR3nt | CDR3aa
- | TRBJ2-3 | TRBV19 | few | TGTGCCAGTAGTATTGAGGGGCGCGGAGCAGATACGCAGTATTTT | CASSIEGRGADTQYF
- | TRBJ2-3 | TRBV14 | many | TGTGCCAGCAGCCAAGATGGGGCGTCAGATACGCAGTATTTT | CASSQDGASDTQYF
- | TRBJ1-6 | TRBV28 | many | TGTGCCAGCAGTTGGATACCCCAGGGGATCTCACCCCTCCACTTT | CASSWIPQGISPLHF
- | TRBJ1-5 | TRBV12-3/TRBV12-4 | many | TGTGCCAGCAGTTTACAGGCAGGGAGCGATCAGCCCCAGCATTTT | CASSLQAGSDQPQHF
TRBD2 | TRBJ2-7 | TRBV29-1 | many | TGCAGCGTTGAGGTTTTTCGGGGGGACTCCTACGAGCAGTACTTC | CSVEVFRGDSYEQYF
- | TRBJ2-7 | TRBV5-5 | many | TGTGCCAGCAGCTTGGGACCACTTTCCTACGAGCAGTACTTC | CASSLGPLSYEQYF
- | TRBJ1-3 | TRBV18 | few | TGTGCCAGCTCACCGGACAGTGGGCTCTCTGGAAACACCATATATTTT | CASSPDSGLSGNTIYF
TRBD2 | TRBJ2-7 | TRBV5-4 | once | TGTGCCAGCAGTGGGACTAGCGTGGGATACGAGCAGTACTTC | CASSGTSVGYEQYF
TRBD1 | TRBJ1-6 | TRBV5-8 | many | TGTGCCAGCAGCTTGCGTGGGACAGGGGATTCACCCCTCCACTTT | CASSLRGTGDSPLHF
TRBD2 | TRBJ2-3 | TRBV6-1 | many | TGTGCCAGCACCGGACTAGCGGGGGGCTTAACAGATACGCAGTATTTT | CASTGLAGGLTDTQYF
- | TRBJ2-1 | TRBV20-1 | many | TGCAGTGCTAGTTTCTCGCGGGCCTACAATGAGCAGTTCTTC | CSASFSRAYNEQFF
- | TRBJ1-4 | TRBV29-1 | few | TGCAGCGTTGGAGGCGGGGCAGGAGAAAAACTGTTTTTT | CSVGGGAGEKLFF
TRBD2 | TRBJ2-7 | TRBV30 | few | TGTGCCTGGACCCTGGGACTAGCGGGAGCCGAGCAGTACTTC | CAWTLGLAGAEQYF
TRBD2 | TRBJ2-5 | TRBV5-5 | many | TGTGCCAGCAGCTCGCCCGGGCTAGCGGGGGATGAGACCCAGTACTTC | CASSSPGLAGDETQYF
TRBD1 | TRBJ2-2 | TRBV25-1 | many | TGTGCCAGCAGTGTACCGGGACAGGGCCTGTACACCGGGGAGCTGTTTTTT | CASSVPGQGLYTGELFF
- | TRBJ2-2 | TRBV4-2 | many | TGTGCCAGCAGCCGAGCTGAAGGCGGGGAGCTGTTTTTT | CASSRAEGGELFF
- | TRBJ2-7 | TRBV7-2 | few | TGTGCCAGCAGCTTACAGGGGGGGCCCTACTCCTACGAGCAGTACTTC | CASSLQGGPYSYEQYF
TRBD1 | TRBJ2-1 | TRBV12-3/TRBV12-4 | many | TGTGCCAGCAGCCCAGACAGGGGCGGGTACAATGAGCAGTTCTTC | CASSPDRGGYNEQFF
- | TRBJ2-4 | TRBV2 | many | TGTGCCAGCAGGAGGGATGGGGGGCCTTCTCTAAACATTCAGTACTTC | CASRRDGGPSLNIQYF
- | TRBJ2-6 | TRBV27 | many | TGTGCCAGCAGTTTATATGGGGAGGTGGCTGGGGCCAACGTCCTGACTTTC | CASSLYGEVAGANVLTF
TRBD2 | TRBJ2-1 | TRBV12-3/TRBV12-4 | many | TGTGCCAGCAGTTTGGGTGGGGCTAGCGGGATCGATGAGCAGTTCTTC | CASSLGGASGIDEQFF
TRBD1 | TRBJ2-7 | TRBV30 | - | TGTGCCTGGAGTGCGGGACAGGGGGTTCACTCGCAGTACTTC | CAWSAGQGVHSQYF
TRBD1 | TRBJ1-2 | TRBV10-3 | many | TGTGCCTCCAGCGTTTTCGGGACAGCCTTTAAGGAAGGCTACACCTTC | CASSVFGTAFKEGYTF
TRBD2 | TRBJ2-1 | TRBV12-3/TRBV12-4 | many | TGTGCCAGCAGGCGCGAGCGGGACCCCTCCTACAATGAGCAGTTCTTC | CASRRERDPSYNEQFF
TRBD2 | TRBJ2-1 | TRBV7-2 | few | TGTGCCAGCAGCTTAGAAACTAGCGCGGGGCATGAGCAGTTCTTC | CASSLETSAGHEQFF
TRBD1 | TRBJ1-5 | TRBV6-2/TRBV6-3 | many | TGTGCCAGCAGTCCAAACTCTAGGACAGGGGCCCAGCATTTT | CASSPNSRTGAQHF
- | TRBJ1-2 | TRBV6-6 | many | TGTGCCAGCTCCTCAAGGGACAAGCATGGCTACACCTTC | CASSSRDKHGYTF
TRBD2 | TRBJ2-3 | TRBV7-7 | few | TGTGCCAGCAGCTTAGGTCTAGCGGGGATCGCAGATACGCAGTATTTT | CASSLGLAGIADTQYF
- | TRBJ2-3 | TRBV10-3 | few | TGTGCCATCAGAGACACAGATACGCAGTATTTT | CAIRDTDTQYF
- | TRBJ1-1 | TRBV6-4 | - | TGTGCCAGCAGTGACCCCAACACGGTGGCAGGCACCTTAAAAAACACTGAAGCTTTCTTT | CASSDPNTVAGTLKNTEAFF
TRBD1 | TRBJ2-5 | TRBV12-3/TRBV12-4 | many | TGTGCCAGCCTTGGGGACAGTTACCAAGAGACCCAGTACTTC | CASLGDSYQETQYF
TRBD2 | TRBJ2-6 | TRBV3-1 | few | TGTGCCAGCAGTCGGACTAGCGTCAGCTTTGGGGCCAACGTCCTGACTTTC | CASSRTSVSFGANVLTF
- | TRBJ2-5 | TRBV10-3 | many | TGTGCCACCGGGGGGCTGCAAGAGACCCAGTACTTC | CATGGLQETQYF
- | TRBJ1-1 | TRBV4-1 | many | TGCGCCAGCAGCCAAGATAGGGGAAGGGACACTGAAGCTTTCTTT | CASSQDRGRDTEAFF
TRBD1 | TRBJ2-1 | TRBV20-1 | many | TGCAGTGCTAGAGATTTGGGACAGGGGGCTAACAATGAGCAGTTCTTC | CSARDLGQGANNEQFF
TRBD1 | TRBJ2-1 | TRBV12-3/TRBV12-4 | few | TGTGCCAGCAGTGACAGGGGGCCCTACAATGAGCAGTTCTTC | CASSDRGPYNEQFF
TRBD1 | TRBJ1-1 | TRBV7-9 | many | TGTGCCAGCAGCGACAGGGGGAAGGAAGGAATTGAAGCTTTCTTT | CASSDRGKEGIEAFF
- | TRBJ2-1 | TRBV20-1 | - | TGCAGTGCTAGAGAGGGACTTCTTTATGAGCAGTTCTTC | CSAREGLLYEQFF
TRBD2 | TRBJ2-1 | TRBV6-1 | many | TGTGCCAGCAGTGTAGCGGGAGGGCCCAATGAGCAGTTCTTC | CASSVAGGPNEQFF
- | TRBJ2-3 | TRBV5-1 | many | TGCGCCAGCAGCTTCCGACAGGCCGCTAGCACAGATACGCAGTATTTT | CASSFRQAASTDTQYF
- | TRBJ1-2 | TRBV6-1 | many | TGTGCCAGCAGCGCTATGAGGGACTCTAACTATGGCTACACCTTC | CASSAMRDSNYGYTF
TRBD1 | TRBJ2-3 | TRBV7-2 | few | TGTGCCAGCAGCTTAAACGGTGCTTTAGACAGGGTATTT | CASSLNGALDRVF
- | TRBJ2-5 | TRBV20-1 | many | TGCAGTGCTAGAGATCTGGGGCAGGGGCGGCAAGAGACCCAGTACTTC | CSARDLGQGRQETQYF
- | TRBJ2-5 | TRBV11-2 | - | TGTGCCAGCAGCCCGTCACAGGCCCAAGAGACCCAGTACTTC | CASSPSQAQETQYF
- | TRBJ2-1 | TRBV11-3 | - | TGTGCCAGCAGCCGCCACGGGGCGGCCGGGAATGAGCAGTTCTTC | CASSRHGAAGNEQFF
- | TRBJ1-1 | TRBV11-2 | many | TGTGCCAGCAGCTTATTCGAGTTTCGCACTGAAGCTTTCTTT | CASSLFEFRTEAFF
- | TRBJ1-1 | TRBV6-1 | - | TGTGCCAGCCTAGTAGGACAGCGGGGCACTGAAGCTTTCTTT | CASLVGQRGTEAFF
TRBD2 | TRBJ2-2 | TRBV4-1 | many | TGCGCCAGCTTGCCGACTAGCGGGAGGACCGGGGAGCTGTTTTTT | CASLPTSGRTGELFF
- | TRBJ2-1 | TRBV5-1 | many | TGCGCCAGCACCTGGACTGGTCTATGGCCCTACAATGAGCAGTTCTTC | CASTWTGLWPYNEQFF